This record looks at one TCR beta chain sequence and its context. The data were taken from a study of blood T cell repertoires in COVID-19. As for the study in general: Specimens from acute and convalescent COVID-19 originated in the United States, Italy and Spain. Sources were T cells, B-cell-depleted T cells, or PBMCs; the material itself was cDNA or gDNA.

This CDR3 has 14 amino acids. Germline V gives CDR1 SGDLS, CDR2 YYNGEE. V lost 4 bases to trimming and J lost 5 bases, with 15 bases between them. The authors' processing: Reference gene primer amplification in the assay estimated nucleated cell counts. The repertoire was sequenced with immunoSEQ multiplex PCR; TCRdb's copy has only in-frame clones and lacks some. The D gene and trimming were derived from the DNA, and the V and J assignments and clone size from that table. In the table there are some 220,000 clones, under 85% of which are singletons. What was sequenced was peripheral blood. The clonotype was recovered from a human donor in a cohort sampled during active COVID-19. V gene TRBV9 combines with J gene TRBJ2-5; tentative D call: TRBD2 (5 bases). The chain's CDR3 is CASSPRRLSETQYF. CDR3 coding DNA: TGTGCCAGCAGCCCCCGGCGACTATCGGAGACCCAGTACTTC.